Following are 5 T cell receptor beta chains from one sample sequenced in a study of blood T cell repertoires in COVID-19. TCRdb's table, derived via immunoSEQ multiplex PCR, lists solely in-frame clones and lacks some. This table has roughly 280,000 clones, about nine tenths appearing once. Sample: peripheral blood. The origin of the receptors is a man aged 50-59 years with acute or convalescent COVID-19.

As to this clone: Other DNA sequences of this sample code for an identical CDR3. The chain couples TRBV9 to TRBJ2-1; 11 positions agree with TRBD2. This CDR3 comprises 15 residues. Germline lookup yields CDR1 SGDLS and CDR2 YYNGEE. The V gene end was trimmed by 2 bases and the J gene end by 4 bases; junction bases not matched to a gene: 2. The CDR3 sequence is CASSVASGGYNEQFF. CDR3 in DNA: TGTGCCAGCAGCGTGGCTAGCGGGGGGTACAATGAGCAGTTCTTC.

V gene TRBV29-1 combines with J gene TRBJ2-7; 9 bases match TRBD1. The CDR3 runs 15 residues. Per germline, CDR1 SQVTM and CDR2 ANQGSEA. Germline trimming cut 6 bases from V and 3 bases from J; bases unmatched to any gene: 12. CDR3 residues: CSVGSGTGNYYEQYF. The CDR3 bases are TGCAGCGTCGGTTCAGGGACAGGGAATTACTACGAGCAGTACTTC.

In this sample, this clone turned up once. The chain's CDR3 is CASSFENSGGASYNEQFF. Written as DNA, the CDR3 is TGTGCCAGCAGCTTTGAGAATAGCGGGGGGGCCTCTTACAATGAGCAGTTCTTC. This sequence joins TRBV5-6 and TRBJ2-1, with 11 bases that match TRBD2. Trimming at V came to 2 bases and at J to 4 bases, leaving 11 bases not matched to a gene. The CDR3 is made up of 18 amino acids. The germline V gene has CDR1 SGHDT and CDR2 YYEEEE. The full variable domain, with the rest looked up from reference TRBV5-6 and TRBJ2-1, is DAGVTQSPTHLIKTRGQQVTLRCSPKSGHDTVSWYQQALGQGPQFIFQYYEEEERQRGNFPDRFSGHQFPNYSSELNVNALLLGDSALYLCASSFENSGGASYNEQFFGPGTRLTVL.

J is TRBJ2-7 and V is TRBV5-1; D not resolved. This CDR3 has 14 residues. V was shortened by 0 bases and J by 3 bases, with 10 bases between the two germline ends. CDR1 and CDR2 (germline): SGHRS, YFSETQ. The CDR3 DNA is TGCGCCAGCAGCTTGGACACGAGGCTCTACGAGCAGTACTTC. It encodes CASSLDTRLYEQYF.

This clone was counted a single time. The chain has TRBV10-3 and TRBJ2-7; D possibly corresponds to TRBD1 (6 bases). This CDR3 is 14 amino acids long. Germline values: CDR1 ENHRY, CDR2 SYGVKD. V lost 5 bases, J lost 0 bases, and 11 bases lay in between. The CDR3 reads CAISLGQFSYEQYF. CDR3 nucleotides: TGTGCCATCAGTTTAGGACAGTTCTCCTACGAGCAGTACTTC.